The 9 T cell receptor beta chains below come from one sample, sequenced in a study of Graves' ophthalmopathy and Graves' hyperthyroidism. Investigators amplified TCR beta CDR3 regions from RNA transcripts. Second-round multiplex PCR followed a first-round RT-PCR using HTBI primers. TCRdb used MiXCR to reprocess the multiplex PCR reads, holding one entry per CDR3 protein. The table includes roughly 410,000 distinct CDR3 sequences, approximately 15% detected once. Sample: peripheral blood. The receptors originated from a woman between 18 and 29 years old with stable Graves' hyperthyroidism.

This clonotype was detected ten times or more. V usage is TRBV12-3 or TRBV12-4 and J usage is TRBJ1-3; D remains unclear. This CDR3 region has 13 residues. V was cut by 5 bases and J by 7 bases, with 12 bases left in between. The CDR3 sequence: CASSPNLFNTIYF. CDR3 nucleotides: TGTGCCAGCAGTCCGAACCTATTCAACACCATATATTTT.

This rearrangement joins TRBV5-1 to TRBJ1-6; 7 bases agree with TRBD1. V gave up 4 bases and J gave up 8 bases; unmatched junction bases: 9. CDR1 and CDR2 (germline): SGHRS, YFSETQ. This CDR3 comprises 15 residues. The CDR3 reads CASSLRGDRDSPLHF. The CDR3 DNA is TGCGCCAGCAGCCTAAGGGGCGACAGGGATTCACCCCTCCACTTT.

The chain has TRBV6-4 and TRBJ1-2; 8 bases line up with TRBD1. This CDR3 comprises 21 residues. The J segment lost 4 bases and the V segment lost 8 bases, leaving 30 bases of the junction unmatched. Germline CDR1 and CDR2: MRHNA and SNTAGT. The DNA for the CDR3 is TGTGCCAGCCTACGCCGTTCCTGGGTCCTAGGCCGGGACAGGAAACGCTATGGCTACACCTTC. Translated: CASLRRSWVLGRDRKRYGYTF.

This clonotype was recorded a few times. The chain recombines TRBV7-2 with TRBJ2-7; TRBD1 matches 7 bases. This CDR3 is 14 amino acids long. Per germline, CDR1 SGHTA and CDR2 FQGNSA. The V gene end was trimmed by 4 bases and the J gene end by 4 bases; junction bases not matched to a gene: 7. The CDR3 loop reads CASSSTLQGYEQYF. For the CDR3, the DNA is TGTGCCAGCAGCTCCACCTTACAGGGGTACGAGCAGTACTTC.

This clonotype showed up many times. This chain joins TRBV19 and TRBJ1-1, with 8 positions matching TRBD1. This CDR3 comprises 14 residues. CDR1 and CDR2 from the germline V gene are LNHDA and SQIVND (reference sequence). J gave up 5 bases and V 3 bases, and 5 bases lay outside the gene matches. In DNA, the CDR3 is TGTGCCAGTAGTATGACAGGGGTGTCGACTGAAGCTTTCTTT. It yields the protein CASSMTGVSTEAFF. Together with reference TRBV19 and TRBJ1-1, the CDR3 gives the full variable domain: DGGITQSPKYLFRKEGQNVTLSCEQNLNHDAMYWYRQDPGQGLRLIYYSQIVNDFQKGDIAEGYSVSREKKESFPLTVTSAQKNPTAFYLCASSMTGVSTEAFFGQGTRLTVV.

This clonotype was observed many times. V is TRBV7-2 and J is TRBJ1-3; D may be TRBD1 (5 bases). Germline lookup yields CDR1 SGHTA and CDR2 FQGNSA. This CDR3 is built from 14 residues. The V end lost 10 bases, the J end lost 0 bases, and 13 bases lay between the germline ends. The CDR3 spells CATLGDSSGNTIYF. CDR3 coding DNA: TGTGCCACCCTAGGAGACAGCTCTGGAAACACCATATATTTT.

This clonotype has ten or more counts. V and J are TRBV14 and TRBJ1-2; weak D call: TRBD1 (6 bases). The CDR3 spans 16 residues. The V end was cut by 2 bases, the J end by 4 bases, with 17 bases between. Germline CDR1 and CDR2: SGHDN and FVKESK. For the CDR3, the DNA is TGTGCCAGCAGCCAAACCCACAGGGCCGATTCCTATGGCTACACCTTC. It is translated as CASSQTHRADSYGYTF. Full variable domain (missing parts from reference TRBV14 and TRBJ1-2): EAGVTQFPSHSVIEKGQTVTLRCDPISGHDNLYWYRRVMGKEIKFLLHFVKESKQDESGMPNNRFLAERTGGTYSTLKVQPAELEDSGVYFCASSQTHRADSYGYTFGSGTRLTVV.

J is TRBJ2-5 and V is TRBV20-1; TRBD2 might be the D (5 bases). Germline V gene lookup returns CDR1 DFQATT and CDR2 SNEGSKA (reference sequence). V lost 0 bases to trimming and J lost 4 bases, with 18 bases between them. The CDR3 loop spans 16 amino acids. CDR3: CSARDRRRPGVETQYF. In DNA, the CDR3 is TGCAGTGCTAGAGATCGCAGGCGGCCCGGGGTAGAGACCCAGTACTTC.

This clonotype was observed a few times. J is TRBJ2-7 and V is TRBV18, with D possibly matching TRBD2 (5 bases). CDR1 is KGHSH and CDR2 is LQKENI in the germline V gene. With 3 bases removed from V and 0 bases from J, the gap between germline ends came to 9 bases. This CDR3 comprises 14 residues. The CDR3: CASSPRDYSYEQYF. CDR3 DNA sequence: TGTGCCAGCTCACCCAGAGACTACTCCTACGAGCAGTACTTC.